Listed below are T cell receptor beta chains from one sample, sequenced in a study of blood T cell repertoires in COVID-19. Sequencing used immunoSEQ multiplex PCR; TCRdb keeps in-frame clones, though not all of them. The sample records fewer than 200,000 clones, approximately 79% being singletons. Sequencing used peripheral blood. Receptors originate from a woman aged 55-69 years with COVID-19, enrolled during active disease. The CDR3 runs from the conserved cysteine through the conserved F or W.

>TRBJ2-2|TRBV7-7
CASSFGQGNTGELFF
>TRBJ2-5|TRBV28
CASSLGREGLETQYF
>TRBJ2-1|TRBV15
CATSRDLPGQGANEQFF
>TRBJ2-5|TRBV4-2
CASSQVQGTQETQYF
>TRBJ2-3|TRBV3-1/TRBV3-2
CASSPLVADTQYF
>TRBJ2-1|TRBV23-1
CASSLSCSGRPSYNEQFF
>TRBJ1-2|TRBV3-1/TRBV3-2
CASSQDLNRGRGYGYTF
>TRBJ1-2|TRBV5-4
CASSWAQGQSYGYTF
>TRBJ2-3|TRBV19
CASSSRTSGGITDTQYF
>TRBJ1-1|TRBV9
CASSVEVDQNTEAFF
>TRBJ1-2|TRBV5-4
CASSLDGGPNYGYTF
>TRBJ2-1|TRBV3-1/TRBV3-2
CASSEANEQFF
>TRBJ2-2|TRBV9
CASSHRSGAFTGELFF
>TRBJ2-3|TRBV7-3
CASSFASGLQTDTQYF
>TRBJ2-7|TRBV7-2
CASSLRAGAAYEQYF
>TRBJ2-7|TRBV6-6
CAAGTVSYEQYF
>TRBJ2-3|TRBV9
CASNRELSGGTDTQYF
>TRBJ2-3|TRBV5-1
CASSPDSAASTDTQYF
>TRBJ1-6|TRBV28
CASSPRSSYNSPLHF
>TRBJ2-5|TRBV11-1
CASSSQGARETQYF
>TRBJ1-1|TRBV25-1
CASSEYGGYTEAFF
>TRBJ1-1|TRBV23-1
CALHLRGAMNTEAFF
>TRBJ1-2|TRBV19
CASSDGLYGYTF
>TRBJ1-6|TRBV5-1
CASTETGNSPLHF
>TRBJ2-5|TRBV4-2
CASSQPHETQYF
>TRBJ2-3|TRBV6-2/TRBV6-3
CASSYRGSTPDTQYF
>TRBJ2-7|TRBV5-1
CASIQVAQKSYEQYF
>TRBJ2-1|TRBV28
CASSLSNEQFF
>TRBJ1-1|TRBV7-3
CASSPAGGTEAFF
>TRBJ1-2|TRBV19
CASSIDREAGRGYTF
>TRBJ2-5|TRBV4-1
CASSPGLAENF
>TRBJ1-1|TRBV6-5
CASAREWAFF
>TRBJ2-7|TRBV5-5
CASSLEDGAGGPLEQYF
>TRBJ2-2|TRBV6-6
CASSQDRNTGELFF
>TRBJ2-1|TRBV9
CASSVATREASEQFF
>TRBJ1-2|TRBV7-3
CASSNGTDYGYTF
>TRBJ1-2|TRBV29-1
CSVEEGVRDGYTF
>TRBJ2-5|TRBV7-7
CASSLAAAQETQYF
>TRBJ1-1|TRBV29-1
CSAGGEQGENTEAFF
>TRBJ1-1|TRBV5-4
CASSPAGTEAFF
>TRBJ1-5|TRBV15
CATSRELVRNSNQPQHF
>TRBJ2-5|TRBV5-8
CASRSGGLETQYF
>TRBJ2-3|TRBV5-1
CASSQSSAGGTDTQYF
>TRBJ2-1|TRBV14
CASSPRVGSYNEQFF
>TRBJ2-1|TRBV7-3
CASSRGLGYNEQFF
>TRBJ2-5|TRBV19
CASSSLGRETQYF